This T cell receptor beta chain was sequenced during a study of Ad26.COV2.S vaccination and SARS-CoV-2 variants. In germline, CDR1 is LNHDA, CDR2 SQIVND (reference sequence). The junction had 4 bases not matched to a gene; V was cut back by 0 bases and J by 6 bases. There are 14 residues in the CDR3. The protocol was immunoSEQ multiplex PCR, while the TCRdb copy is restricted to in-frame clones and leaves out a portion. The data show nearly 400,000 clones, approximately 90% seen once. Treatment meaning: 15 to 20 received Ad26.COV2.S at low or high dose, single or two shots; several received placebo; per-sample allocation not given. Following the first vaccine or placebo injection, samples were taken on day 63.

The source was peripheral blood, collected in a trial of Ad26.COV2.S vaccine versus placebo. The clonotype was recovered from a person between 18 and 60 years old who received the Ad26.COV2.S COVID-19 vaccine or a placebo. This sequence joins TRBV19 and TRBJ2-7; 8 bases are a match to TRBD1. The CDR3 here is CASSIEGQGGEQYF. The CDR3 DNA is TGTGCCAGTAGTATAGAAGGACAGGGCGGCGAGCAGTACTTC.